What follows are 5 T cell receptor beta chains derived from one specimen sequenced in a study of blood T cell repertoires in COVID-19. Generated by immunoSEQ multiplex PCR, the TCRdb table keeps only in-frame clones and is missing some. This sample yields about 60,000 clones, of which around nine tenths are seen a single time; about a fifth belongs to the top ten. Sequenced: peripheral blood. The receptors were gathered from a woman at least 80 years old with active COVID-19.

J is TRBJ1-1 and V is TRBV5-1; possibly TRBD1 for D (5 bases). The CDR3 is made up of 15 amino acids. Germline V lookup: CDR1 SGHRS, CDR2 YFSETQ. With 1 base removed from V and 2 bases from J, the gap between germline ends came to 12 bases. The CDR3 sequence: CASSLLQGINTEAFF. DNA of the CDR3: TGCGCCAGCAGCTTGTTGCAGGGAATTAACACTGAAGCTTTCTTT.

The chain joins TRBV18 to TRBJ2-1; 10 positions agree with TRBD2. The CDR3 has 18 residues. J was trimmed by 7 bases and V by 2 bases; bases with no gene match: 14. Germline-derived CDR1 and CDR2 are KGHSH and LQKENI. The DNA for the CDR3 is TGTGCCAGCTCACCATTCCGGCCTAGCGGGGGAAGTAGGAATGAGCAGTTCTTC. Translating gives CASSPFRPSGGSRNEQFF.

The chain uses TRBV3-1 (or the pseudogene TRBV3-2) and TRBJ2-7, with 7 bases identical to TRBD1. The CDR3 totals 13 residues. Per germline, CDR1 LGHDT and CDR2 YNNKEL (reference sequence). Trimming took 4 bases from V and 6 from J; bases not matched to a gene: 6. CDR3 residues: CASSLSRQGEQYF. The CDR3 DNA sequence: TGTGCCAGCAGCCTCAGTAGACAGGGCGAGCAGTACTTC.

This rearrangement joins TRBV10-3 to TRBJ2-7; 7 nucleotides match TRBD1. This CDR3 has 16 amino acids. Looked up from germline, CDR1 is ENHRY and CDR2 is SYGVKD. Trimming at V came to 8 bases and at J to 3 bases, leaving 16 bases not matched to a gene. The CDR3: CAIGQGDAEKFYEQYF. The CDR3 nucleotides are TGTGCCATCGGCCAGGGGGACGCCGAAAAATTCTACGAGCAGTACTTC.

V and J are TRBV7-9 and TRBJ2-7, with 11 bases matching TRBD2. This CDR3 is 12 amino acids long. Trimming took 5 bases from V and 12 from J; bases not matched to a gene: 6. Germline loops: CDR1 SEHNR, CDR2 FQNEAQ (reference sequence). As DNA, the CDR3 is TGTGCCAGCAGCATTAGCGGGGGGGTGCCGTACTTC. Protein: CASSISGGVPYF.